The 23 T cell receptor beta chains reported below all come from one sample, sequenced in a study of Graves' ophthalmopathy and Graves' hyperthyroidism. The study amplified TCR beta CDR3 regions using RNA transcripts. First-round RT-PCR used HTBI primers; second-round multiplex PCR followed. Via MiXCR, TCRdb re-called the multiplex PCR reads, giving one row per CDR3 protein. The sample records over a million distinct CDR3 sequences, about 38% being singletons. Sequencing was carried out using peripheral blood or thyroid tissue (not recorded which). The receptors derive from an adult man with Graves' hyperthyroidism.

The sample holds many counts of this clonotype. The chain couples TRBV29-1 to TRBJ1-1; D possibly corresponds to TRBD1 (5 bases). CDR1 SQVTM and CDR2 ANQGSEA come from the germline V gene. Trimming cost V 8 bases and J 0 bases, with 10 bases left between them. The CDR3 is 12 residues long. This chain's CDR3 is CSLGTVNTEAFF. As DNA, the CDR3 is TGCAGCCTAGGGACGGTGAACACTGAAGCTTTCTTT.

The CDR3 DNA reads TGTGCCAGCAGTCGGACGGAGCCCCAAGAGACCCAGTACTTC. Its translation is CASSRTEPQETQYF. The chain employs TRBV6-5 and TRBJ2-5, with D unresolved. The CDR3 spans 14 residues. Trimming shortened V by 5 bases and J by 1 base, and 11 bases separated the two germline ends. The germline CDR1 and CDR2 sequences are MNHEY and SVGAGI.

The chain links TRBV25-1 to TRBJ1-2, with 11 bases that match TRBD1. Per germline, CDR1 MGHDK and CDR2 SYGVNS. CDR3 length: 18 residues. With 4 bases clipped from V and 1 base from J, the junction kept 11 bases outside the gene matches. CDR3 DNA: TGTGCCAGCAGTGCACATTACTGGACAGGGGGCCGTAACTATGGCTACACCTTC. Amino acids: CASSAHYWTGGRNYGYTF.

This clonotype showed up just once. The gene calls are TRBV9 and TRBJ2-5, with D perhaps matching TRBD1 (6 bases). The length of the CDR3 is 13 residues. Germline assignment: CDR1 SGDLS and CDR2 YYNGEE. Trimming took off 4 bases at V and 4 bases at J, with 11 bases between the two ends. CDR3 in amino acids: CASSTRTVETQYF. In DNA form, the CDR3 reads TGTGCCAGCAGCACTAGGACAGTAGAGACCCAGTACTTC.

This clonotype was detected a few times. The CDR3 region is CASSAEEGVKNIQYF. CDR3 nucleotide sequence: TGTGCCAGCAGTGCGGAAGAGGGAGTCAAAAACATTCAGTACTTC. V usage is TRBV2 and J usage is TRBJ2-7, with D maybe TRBD2 (5 bases). The assigned J gene may be wrong: the sequence end matches TRBJ2-4 better. Germline V CDR1 and CDR2: SNHLY, FYNNEI. The CDR3 length is 15 residues.

The sample holds a few counts of this clonotype. The chain employs TRBV2 and TRBJ2-3; 9 nucleotides agree with TRBD1. CDR3 length equals 12 residues. The V gene's germline CDR1 is SNHLY and CDR2 FYNNEI. After removal of 8 bases from V and 10 bases from J, the junction contained 7 bases not matched to a gene. Here the CDR3 reads CASRTGVGAQYF. The CDR3 DNA is TGTGCCAGCCGGACAGGGGTCGGTGCGCAGTATTTT.

The chain carries TRBV7-9 and TRBJ2-5; D perhaps matches TRBD2 (5 bases). This CDR3 comprises 13 residues. Germline loops: CDR1 SEHNR, CDR2 FQNEAQ (reference sequence). The V end was cut by 5 bases, the J end by 4 bases, with 11 bases between. CDR3 in amino acids: CASSVGASETQYF. CDR3 coding DNA: TGTGCCAGCAGCGTGGGAGCATCAGAGACCCAGTACTTC. Using reference TRBV7-9 and TRBJ2-5 for the parts outside the CDR3, the full variable domain is DTGVSQNPRHKITKRGQNVTFRCDPISEHNRLYWYRQTLGQGPEFLTYFQNEAQLEKSRLLSDRFSAERPKGSFSTLEIQRTEQGDSAMYLCASSVGASETQYFGPGTRLLVL.

With regard to this clonotype: It may be a read error: a sequence one base away is much more abundant. This rearrangement joins TRBV29-1 to TRBJ1-5, with D unresolved. CDR1 is SQVTM and CDR2 is ANQGSEA in the germline V gene. The CDR3 covers 12 residues. The CDR3, as DNA: TGCAGCGTTCCTTATAGCAATCAGCACCAGCATTTT. Protein product: CSVPYSNQHQHF.

With regard to this clonotype: A much larger clone is a single base away; this may be a read error. The V gene is TRBV6-5, the J gene TRBJ1-2; TRBD1 aligns across 8 bases. Germline CDR1 reads MNHEY; CDR2 reads SVGAGI. CDR3 length: 14 residues. CDR3 nucleotide sequence: TGTGCCAGCACTTACGGACAGGGTTGGTATGGCTACACCTTC. It yields the protein CASTYGQGWYGYTF.

CDR3 in amino acids: CSARDRGYSPLHF. In nucleotides, the CDR3 is TGCAGTGCCCGGGACAGGGGATATTCACCCCTCCACTTT. V and J are TRBV20-1 and TRBJ1-6, with 10 bases lining up with TRBD1. The CDR3 has 13 residues. Germline CDR1 DFQATT, CDR2 SNEGSKA (reference sequence). V dropped 6 bases and J dropped 8; count of bases not matched to a gene: 4.

This clonotype was seen many times. V and J are TRBV14 and TRBJ2-7; 8 positions agree with TRBD1. This CDR3 contains 17 residues. CDR1 SGHDN and CDR2 FVKESK come from the germline V gene. The V segment lost 0 bases and the J segment 0 bases; nucleotides outside the gene matches: 7. In nucleotides, the CDR3 is TGTGCCAGCAGCCAAGATCTGGGACAGGCCAGCTCCTACGAGCAGTACTTC. Translation gives CASSQDLGQASSYEQYF. The full variable domain, rest sourced from reference TRBV14 and TRBJ2-7, is EAGVTQFPSHSVIEKGQTVTLRCDPISGHDNLYWYRRVMGKEIKFLLHFVKESKQDESGMPNNRFLAERTGGTYSTLKVQPAELEDSGVYFCASSQDLGQASSYEQYFGPGTRLTVT.

The chain joins TRBV5-1 to TRBJ1-2, with D tentatively TRBD1 (5 bases). Germline lookup yields CDR1 SGHRS and CDR2 YFSETQ. The CDR3 has 14 residues. Deletions cut 0 bases from V and 7 bases from J, with 13 bases between. The CDR3: CASSLASRGGGYTF. The DNA of the CDR3 is TGCGCCAGCAGCTTGGCCTCGAGGGGTGGTGGCTACACCTTC.

Many counts were recorded for this clonotype. The V call is TRBV7-2, the J call TRBJ2-2; maybe TRBD1 (5 bases). With 5 bases removed from V and 8 bases from J, the gap between germline ends came to 9 bases. The length of the CDR3 is 12 residues. The germline V gene has CDR1 SGHTA and CDR2 FQGNSA. The CDR3 DNA reads as TGTGCCAGCAGCCTAAGGACAGGGGAGCTGTTTTTT. Encoded protein: CASSLRTGELFF.

This clonotype has only a few counts. This chain joins TRBV11-1 and TRBJ1-5; no clear D gene. V was cut by 1 base and J by 11 bases, with 9 bases left in between. CDR1 SGHAT and CDR2 FQDESV come from the germline V gene (reference sequence). CDR3 length: 12 residues. The CDR3: CASSLESEAQHF. CDR3 in DNA: TGTGCCAGCAGCTTAGAATCCGAAGCCCAGCATTTT.

This clonotype was recorded at least ten times. This chain uses TRBV20-1 with TRBJ2-5, with 8 bases that match TRBD1. Germline V gene data show CDR1 as DFQATT and CDR2 as SNEGSKA (reference sequence). After removal of 3 bases from V and 2 bases from J, the junction contained 8 bases not matched to a gene. This CDR3 region has 15 residues. The DNA for the CDR3 is TGCAGTGCTAGGTCCCCCGGGACAGGACAAGAGACCCAGTACTTC. Protein: CSARSPGTGQETQYF.

V usage is TRBV7-9 and J usage is TRBJ2-6; 7 bases fit TRBD1. Germline values: CDR1 SEHNR, CDR2 FQNEAQ (reference sequence). The CDR3 has 16 amino acids. V lost 1 base to trimming and J lost 3 bases; unmatched junction nucleotides: 3. The CDR3 DNA is TGTGCCAGCAGCTTAGAGGGGGCGGTTGGGGCCAACGTCCTGACTTTC. Protein product: CASSLEGAVGANVLTF. Full variable domain (outside the CDR3, taken from reference TRBV7-9 and TRBJ2-6): DTGVSQNPRHKITKRGQNVTFRCDPISEHNRLYWYRQTLGQGPEFLTYFQNEAQLEKSRLLSDRFSAERPKGSFSTLEIQRTEQGDSAMYLCASSLEGAVGANVLTFGAGSRLTVL.

J is TRBJ1-2 and V is TRBV9; the D gene is possibly TRBD1 (5 bases). CDR1 is SGDLS, CDR2 YYNGEE, per germline. Trimming left V 4 bases short and J 7 bases short, with 23 bases between. The CDR3 runs to 16 residues. This chain's CDR3 is CASSRLGGGKDGGYTF. The CDR3 DNA sequence: TGTGCCAGCAGCCGCCTCGGCGGGGGGAAAGACGGTGGCTACACCTTC.

This clonotype occurred a few times. The J gene is TRBJ2-7, the V gene TRBV3-1; 8 positions agree with TRBD1. V was pared by 2 bases and J by 3 bases, with 6 bases of the junction left unmatched. From germline, CDR1 is LGHDT and CDR2 YNNKEL (reference sequence). This CDR3 has 15 amino acids. This CDR3 is CASSQTGQASYEQYF. Written as DNA, the CDR3 is TGTGCCAGCAGCCAAACGGGACAGGCCAGCTACGAGCAGTACTTC.

In its sample, this clonotype was seen many times. J is TRBJ2-2 and V is TRBV9, with TRBD1 as a possible D gene (6 bases). Per the germline V gene, CDR1 is SGDLS and CDR2 is YYNGEE. The CDR3 totals 17 residues. V lost 3 bases and J 0 bases, leaving 15 bases between the germline ends. CDR3 sequence reads: CASSDSLRGTNTGELFF. CDR3 nucleotide sequence: TGTGCCAGCAGCGATAGCCTCAGGGGAACGAACACCGGGGAGCTGTTTTTT.

This clonotype has just a few counts. This chain connects TRBV6-5 to TRBJ2-6; 12 nucleotides match TRBD1. The germline V gene encodes CDR1 MNHEY and CDR2 SVGAGI. The V segment lost 8 bases and the J segment 1 base; nucleotides outside the gene matches: 6. The CDR3 runs to 17 residues. CDR3 amino acids: CASRDRGRVSGANVLTF. CDR3 DNA sequence: TGTGCCAGCCGGGACAGGGGGCGCGTTTCTGGGGCCAACGTCCTGACTTTC.

This chain links TRBV10-3 with TRBJ1-5, with TRBD1 matching 7 bases. Germline CDR1 and CDR2: ENHRY and SYGVKD. This CDR3 contains 16 residues. V lost 10 bases and J lost 0; bases outside the gene matches: 12. CDR3 residues: CASLTRDRTSNQPQHF. The CDR3 DNA reads as TGTGCCAGCTTGACCCGGGACAGAACTAGCAATCAGCCCCAGCATTTT.

This clonotype was recorded at least ten times. V is TRBV7-6 and J is TRBJ2-7, with 10 bases identical to TRBD1. The germline gives CDR1 SGHVS, CDR2 FNYEAQ. CDR3 length: 16 amino acids. The ends lost 3 bases at V and 3 bases at J; junction bases unmatched: 8. This CDR3 is CASSFRPRDRGYEQYF. CDR3 coding DNA: TGTGCCAGCAGCTTTAGGCCCCGGGACAGGGGCTACGAGCAGTACTTC.

This clonotype showed up just a few times. V usage is TRBV4-1 and J usage is TRBJ2-7; no reliable D call. The CDR3 totals 14 residues. Trimming shortened V by 2 bases and J by 4 bases, and 12 bases separated the two germline ends. CDR1 MGHRA and CDR2 YSYEKL come from the germline V gene. The CDR3 DNA reads as TGCGCCAGCAGCCAAAACGTCGGAAAATACGAGCAGTACTTC. Its translation is CASSQNVGKYEQYF.